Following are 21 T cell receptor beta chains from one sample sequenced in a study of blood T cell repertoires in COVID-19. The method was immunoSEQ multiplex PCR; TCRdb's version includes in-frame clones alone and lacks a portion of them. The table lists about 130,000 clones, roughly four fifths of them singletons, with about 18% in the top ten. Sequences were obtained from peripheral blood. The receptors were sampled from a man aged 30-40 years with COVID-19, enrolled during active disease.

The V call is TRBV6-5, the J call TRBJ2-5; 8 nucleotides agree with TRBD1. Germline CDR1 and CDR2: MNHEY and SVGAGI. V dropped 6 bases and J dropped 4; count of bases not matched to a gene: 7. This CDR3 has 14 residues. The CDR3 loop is CASSAGQGRETQYF. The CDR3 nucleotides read TGTGCCAGCAGCGCTGGACAGGGTCGAGAGACCCAGTACTTC.

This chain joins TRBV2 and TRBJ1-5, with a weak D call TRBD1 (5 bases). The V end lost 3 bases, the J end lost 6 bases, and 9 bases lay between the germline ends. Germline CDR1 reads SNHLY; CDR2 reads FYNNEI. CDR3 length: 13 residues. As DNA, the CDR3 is TGTGCCAGCAGTGACCTGACAGTTCAGCCCCAGCATTTT. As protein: CASSDLTVQPQHF.

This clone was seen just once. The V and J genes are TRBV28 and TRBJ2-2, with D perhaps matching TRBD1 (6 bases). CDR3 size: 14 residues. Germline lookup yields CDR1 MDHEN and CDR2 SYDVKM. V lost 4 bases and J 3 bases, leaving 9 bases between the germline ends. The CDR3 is CASSWGHDTGELFF. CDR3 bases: TGTGCCAGCAGTTGGGGACACGACACCGGGGAGCTGTTTTTT.

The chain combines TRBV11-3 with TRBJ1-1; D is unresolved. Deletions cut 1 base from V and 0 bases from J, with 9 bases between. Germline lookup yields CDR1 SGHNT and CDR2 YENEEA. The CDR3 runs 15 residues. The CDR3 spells CASSLGAGLNTEAFF. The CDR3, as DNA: TGTGCCAGCAGCTTAGGGGCGGGTTTGAACACTGAAGCTTTCTTT.

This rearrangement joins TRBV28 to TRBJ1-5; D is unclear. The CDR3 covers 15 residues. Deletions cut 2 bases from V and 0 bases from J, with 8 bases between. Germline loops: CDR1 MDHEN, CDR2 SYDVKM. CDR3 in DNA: TGTGCCAGCAGTTTAGCTTTTAGTAGCAATCAGCCCCAGCATTTT. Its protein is CASSLAFSSNQPQHF. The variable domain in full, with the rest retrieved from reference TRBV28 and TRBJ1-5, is DVKVTQSSRYLVKRTGEKVFLECVQDMDHENMFWYRQDPGLGLRLIYFSYDVKMKEKGDIPEGYSVSREKKERFSLILESASTNQTSMYLCASSLAFSSNQPQHFGDGTRLSIL.

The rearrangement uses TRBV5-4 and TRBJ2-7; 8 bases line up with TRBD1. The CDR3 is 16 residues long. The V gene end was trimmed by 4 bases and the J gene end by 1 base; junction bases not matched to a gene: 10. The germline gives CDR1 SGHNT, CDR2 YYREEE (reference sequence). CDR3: CASSITGTGASYEQYF. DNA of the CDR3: TGTGCCAGCAGCATCACCGGGACAGGAGCGTCCTACGAGCAGTACTTC.

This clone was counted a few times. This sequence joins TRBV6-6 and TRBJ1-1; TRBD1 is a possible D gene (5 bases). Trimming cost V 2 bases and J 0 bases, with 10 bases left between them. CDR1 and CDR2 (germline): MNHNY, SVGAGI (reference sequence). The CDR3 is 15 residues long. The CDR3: CASSYGRGMNTEAFF. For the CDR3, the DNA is TGTGCCAGCAGTTACGGCCGGGGGATGAACACTGAAGCTTTCTTT.

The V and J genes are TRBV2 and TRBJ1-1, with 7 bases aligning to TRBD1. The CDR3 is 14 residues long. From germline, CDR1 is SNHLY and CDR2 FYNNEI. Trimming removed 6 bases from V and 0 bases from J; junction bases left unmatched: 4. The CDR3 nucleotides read TGTGCCAGCAGCCGGGGACAGTTGAACACTGAAGCTTTCTTT. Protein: CASSRGQLNTEAFF. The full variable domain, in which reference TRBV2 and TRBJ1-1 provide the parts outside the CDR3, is EPEVTQTPSHQVTQMGQEVILRCVPISNHLYFYWYRQILGQKVEFLVSFYNNEISEKSEIFDDQFSVERPDGSNFTLKIRSTKLEDSAMYFCASSRGQLNTEAFFGQGTRLTVV.

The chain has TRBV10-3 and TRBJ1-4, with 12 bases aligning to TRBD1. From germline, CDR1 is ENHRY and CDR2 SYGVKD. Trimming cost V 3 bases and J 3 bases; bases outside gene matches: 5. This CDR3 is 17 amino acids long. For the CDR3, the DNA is TGTGCCATCAGTGACCCGGGACAGGGGGCGCCTAATGAAAAACTGTTTTTT. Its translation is CAISDPGQGAPNEKLFF.

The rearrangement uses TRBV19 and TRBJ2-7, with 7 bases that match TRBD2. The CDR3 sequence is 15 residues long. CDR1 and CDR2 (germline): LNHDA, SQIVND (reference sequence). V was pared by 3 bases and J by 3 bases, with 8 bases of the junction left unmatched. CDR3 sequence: CASSISSGPFYEQYF. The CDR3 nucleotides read TGTGCCAGTAGTATCTCTAGCGGACCCTTCTACGAGCAGTACTTC.

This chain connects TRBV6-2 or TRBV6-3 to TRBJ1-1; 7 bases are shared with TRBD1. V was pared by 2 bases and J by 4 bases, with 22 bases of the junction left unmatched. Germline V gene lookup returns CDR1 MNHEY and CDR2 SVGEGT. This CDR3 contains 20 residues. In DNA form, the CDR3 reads TGTGCCAGCAGTTACATGAAACGGATCCAGACAGGGTGGAAGGGCACTGAAGCTTTCTTT. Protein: CASSYMKRIQTGWKGTEAFF.

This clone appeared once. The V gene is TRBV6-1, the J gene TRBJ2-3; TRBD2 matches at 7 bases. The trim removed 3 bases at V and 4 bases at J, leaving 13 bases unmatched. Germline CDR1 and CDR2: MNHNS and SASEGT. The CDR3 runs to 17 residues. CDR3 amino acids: CASSDPYVAGRADTQYF. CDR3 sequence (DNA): TGTGCCAGCAGTGACCCGTACGTCGCGGGGAGGGCAGATACGCAGTATTTT.

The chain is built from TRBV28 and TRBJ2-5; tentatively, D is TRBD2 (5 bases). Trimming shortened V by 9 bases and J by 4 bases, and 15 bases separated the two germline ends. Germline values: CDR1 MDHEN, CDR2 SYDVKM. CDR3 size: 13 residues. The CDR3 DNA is TGTGCCAGTAGCGAAAAAACCATAGAGACCCAGTACTTC. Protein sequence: CASSEKTIETQYF. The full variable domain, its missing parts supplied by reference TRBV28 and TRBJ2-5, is DVKVTQSSRYLVKRTGEKVFLECVQDMDHENMFWYRQDPGLGLRLIYFSYDVKMKEKGDIPEGYSVSREKKERFSLILESASTNQTSMYLCASSEKTIETQYFGPGTRLLVL.

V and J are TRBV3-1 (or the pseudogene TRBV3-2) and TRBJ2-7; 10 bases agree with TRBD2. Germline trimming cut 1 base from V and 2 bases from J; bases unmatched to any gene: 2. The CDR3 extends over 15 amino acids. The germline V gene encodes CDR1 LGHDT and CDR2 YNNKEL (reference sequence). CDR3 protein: CASSQGTSGAYEQYF. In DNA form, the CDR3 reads TGTGCCAGCAGCCAAGGGACTAGCGGAGCCTACGAGCAGTACTTC.

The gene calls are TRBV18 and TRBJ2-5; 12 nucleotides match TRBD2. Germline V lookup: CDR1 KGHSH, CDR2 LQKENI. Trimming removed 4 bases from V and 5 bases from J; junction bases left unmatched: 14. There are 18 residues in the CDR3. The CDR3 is CASSRAASGRGRKETQYF. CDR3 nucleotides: TGTGCCAGCTCACGTGCGGCTAGCGGGAGGGGAAGAAAGGAGACCCAGTACTTC.

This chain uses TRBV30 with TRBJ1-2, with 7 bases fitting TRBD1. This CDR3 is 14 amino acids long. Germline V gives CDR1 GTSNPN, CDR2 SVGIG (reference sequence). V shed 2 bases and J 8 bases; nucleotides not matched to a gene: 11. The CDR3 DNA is TGTGCCTGGAGTCCCACCGGGACAGCGCCGGGCTACACCTTC. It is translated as CAWSPTGTAPGYTF.

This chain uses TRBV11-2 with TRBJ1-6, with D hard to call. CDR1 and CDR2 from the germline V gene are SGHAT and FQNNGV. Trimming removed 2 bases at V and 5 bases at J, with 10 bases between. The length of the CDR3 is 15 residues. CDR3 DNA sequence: TGTGCCAGCAGCTTAAGAGGGCGTAATAATTCACCCCTCCACTTT. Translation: CASSLRGRNNSPLHF.

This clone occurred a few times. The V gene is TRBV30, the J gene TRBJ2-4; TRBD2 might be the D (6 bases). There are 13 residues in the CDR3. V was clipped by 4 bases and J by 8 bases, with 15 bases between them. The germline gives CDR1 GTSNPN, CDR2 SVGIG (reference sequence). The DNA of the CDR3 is TGTGCCTGGACCCGGGCTGGAGGGGACATTCAGTACTTC. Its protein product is CAWTRAGGDIQYF.

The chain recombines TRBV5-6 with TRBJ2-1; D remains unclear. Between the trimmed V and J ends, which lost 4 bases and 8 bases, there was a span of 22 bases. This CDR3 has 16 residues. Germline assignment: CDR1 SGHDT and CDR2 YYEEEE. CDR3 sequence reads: CASSLGAGGARDEQFF. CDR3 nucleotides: TGTGCCAGCAGCCTTGGAGCCGGTGGAGCCCGCGATGAGCAGTTCTTC.

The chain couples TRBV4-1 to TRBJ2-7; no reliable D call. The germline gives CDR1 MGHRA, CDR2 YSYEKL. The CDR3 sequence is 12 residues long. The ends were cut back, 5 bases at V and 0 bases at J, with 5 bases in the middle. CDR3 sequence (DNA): TGCGCCAGCAGCGGGCCCTCCTACGAGCAGTACTTC. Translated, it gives CASSGPSYEQYF.

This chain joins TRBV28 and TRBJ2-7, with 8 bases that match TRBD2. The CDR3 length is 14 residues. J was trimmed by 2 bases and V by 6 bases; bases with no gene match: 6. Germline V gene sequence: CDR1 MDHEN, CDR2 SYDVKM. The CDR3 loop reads CASSPGGRTYEQYF. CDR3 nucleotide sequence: TGTGCCAGCAGCCCGGGAGGGAGGACCTACGAGCAGTACTTC.